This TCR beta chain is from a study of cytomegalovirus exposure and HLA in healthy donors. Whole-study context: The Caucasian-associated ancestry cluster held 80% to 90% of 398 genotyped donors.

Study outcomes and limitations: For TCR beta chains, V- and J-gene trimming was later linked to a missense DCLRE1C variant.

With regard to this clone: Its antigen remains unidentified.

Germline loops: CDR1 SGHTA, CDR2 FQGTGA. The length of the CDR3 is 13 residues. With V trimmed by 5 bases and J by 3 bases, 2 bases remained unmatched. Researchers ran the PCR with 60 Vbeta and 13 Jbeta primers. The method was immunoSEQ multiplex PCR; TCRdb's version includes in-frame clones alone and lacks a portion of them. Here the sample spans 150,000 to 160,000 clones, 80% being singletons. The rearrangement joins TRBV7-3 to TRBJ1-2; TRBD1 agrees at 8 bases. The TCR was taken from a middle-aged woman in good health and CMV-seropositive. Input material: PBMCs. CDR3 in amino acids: CASSRTGHYGYTF. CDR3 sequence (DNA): TGTGCCAGCAGCCGGACAGGGCACTATGGCTACACCTTC.